The 21 T cell receptor beta chains reported below all come from one sample, sequenced in a study of blood T cell repertoires in COVID-19. Profiled with immunoSEQ multiplex PCR; TCRdb holds only in-frame clones, not every one. The table shows roughly 160,000 clones, with just under 90% occurring only once. The specimen sequenced was peripheral blood. Receptor source: a woman in her seventies with COVID-19, enrolled during active disease.

The gene calls are TRBV3-1 (or the pseudogene TRBV3-2) and TRBJ2-7, with 7 positions matching TRBD2. The CDR3 is 15 residues long. Germline V lookup: CDR1 LGHDT, CDR2 YNNKEL (reference sequence). Trimming cost V 1 base and J 1 base; bases outside gene matches: 4. For the CDR3, the DNA is TGTGCCAGCAGCCAAGGAGCGGGAATTTCCTACGAGCAGTACTTC. Protein product: CASSQGAGISYEQYF.

The V and J genes are TRBV28 and TRBJ2-7; the D gene is possibly TRBD2 (7 bases). V lost 7 bases and J 0 bases, leaving 16 bases between the germline ends. Germline-derived CDR1 and CDR2 are MDHEN and SYDVKM. The CDR3 consists of 15 residues. The CDR3 DNA follows: TGTGCCAGCACCCTGGGGGGGCGGAGCTCCTACGAGCAGTACTTC. Its translation is CASTLGGRSSYEQYF. The whole variable domain, filled in from reference TRBV28 and TRBJ2-7, reads DVKVTQSSRYLVKRTGEKVFLECVQDMDHENMFWYRQDPGLGLRLIYFSYDVKMKEKGDIPEGYSVSREKKERFSLILESASTNQTSMYLCASTLGGRSSYEQYFGPGTRLTVT.

This chain joins TRBV30 and TRBJ2-5; 9 bases align to TRBD2. The CDR3 has 13 amino acids. Germline CDR1 GTSNPN, CDR2 SVGIG (reference sequence). V trimming: 0 bases; J trimming: 8 bases; junction bases outside the gene matches: 4. CDR3 in amino acids: CAWSVRGGDTQYF. CDR3 in DNA: TGTGCCTGGAGTGTACGCGGGGGGGATACCCAGTACTTC.

The rearrangement uses TRBV18 and TRBJ2-5; possibly TRBD1 for D (6 bases). The germline gives CDR1 KGHSH, CDR2 LQKENI. This CDR3 comprises 14 residues. Trimming removed 3 bases at V and 2 bases at J, with 10 bases between. CDR3 amino acids: CASSPAGAQETQYF. In DNA, the CDR3 is TGTGCCAGCTCACCGGCAGGGGCGCAAGAGACCCAGTACTTC.

This CDR3 reads CSVEKHGGLETQYF. DNA for the CDR3: TGCAGCGTTGAAAAGCACGGGGGGCTAGAGACCCAGTACTTC. The chain uses TRBV29-1 and TRBJ2-5, with D possibly matching TRBD2 (7 bases). There are 14 residues in the CDR3. Germline assignment: CDR1 SQVTM and CDR2 ANQGSEA. V shed 2 bases and J shed 4 bases, with 14 bases lying between them.

This clone was observed a few times. The J gene is TRBJ1-4, the V gene TRBV5-1; tentative D call: TRBD1 (6 bases). With 5 bases removed from V and 3 bases from J, the gap between germline ends came to 14 bases. Germline V gene data show CDR1 as SGHRS and CDR2 as YFSETQ. The CDR3 has 15 residues. In nucleotides, the CDR3 is TGCGCCAGCAGGACAGGCCTGACTTCTAATGAAAAACTGTTTTTT. Translation gives CASRTGLTSNEKLFF.

The chain links TRBV3-1 (or the pseudogene TRBV3-2) to TRBJ2-7; TRBD1 aligns across 9 bases. Losses at the gene ends were 5 bases for V and 1 base for J; bases not matched to a gene: 3. The CDR3 consists of 14 residues. CDR1 and CDR2 from the germline V gene are LGHDT and YNNKEL (reference sequence). The CDR3 loop is CASSKGTGSYEQYF. CDR3 nucleotide sequence: TGTGCCAGCAGCAAGGGGACAGGGTCCTACGAGCAGTACTTC.

The genes are TRBV18 and TRBJ1-1, with 10 bases identical to TRBD1. With V trimmed by 3 bases and J by 4 bases, 5 bases remained unmatched. CDR1 is KGHSH and CDR2 is LQKENI in the germline V gene. The CDR3 runs 15 residues. CDR3 sequence (DNA): TGTGCCAGCTCACCCGAGACAGGGGGCGGCACTGAAGCTTTCTTT. Residues: CASSPETGGGTEAFF.

The chain links TRBV5-4 to TRBJ1-5, with D possibly being TRBD1 (6 bases). The germline V and J ends were trimmed by 4 bases and 4 bases, with 9 bases remaining between them. In germline, CDR1 is SGHNT, CDR2 YYREEE (reference sequence). The CDR3 runs 13 residues. This CDR3 is CASSKDRNQPQHF. CDR3 in DNA: TGTGCCAGCAGCAAGGACAGAAATCAGCCCCAGCATTTT.

The chain links TRBV9 to TRBJ2-3, with 12 positions matching TRBD2. Per germline, CDR1 SGDLS and CDR2 YYNGEE. J lost 8 bases, V lost 3 bases, and 16 bases had no gene match. The length of the CDR3 is 18 residues. The CDR3 sequence is CASSAYSQTSGGEGTQYF. The CDR3 DNA reads TGTGCCAGCAGCGCTTATTCGCAGACTAGCGGGGGCGAAGGTACGCAGTATTTT.

The gene calls are TRBV18 and TRBJ1-4; possible D gene TRBD1, 6 bases. CDR1 and CDR2 (germline): KGHSH, LQKENI. The CDR3 is 16 amino acids. The germline V and J ends were trimmed by 3 bases and 10 bases, with 21 bases remaining between them. DNA of the CDR3: TGTGCCAGCTCACCTAACAGGGACACAAGCTTTGTAAAACTGTTTTTT. This sequence encodes CASSPNRDTSFVKLFF.

The chain has TRBV5-6 and TRBJ2-5; tentative D call: TRBD1 (6 bases). The CDR3 totals 13 residues. Trimming pared 2 bases from V and 4 bases from J, leaving 9 bases between. Germline assignment: CDR1 SGHDT and CDR2 YYEEEE. The CDR3 nucleotides read TGTGCCAGCAGCTTCAGGGGTGGAGAGACCCAGTACTTC. Protein sequence: CASSFRGGETQYF.

The chain combines TRBV12-3 or TRBV12-4 with TRBJ1-5; 8 bases match TRBD1. The CDR3 is 13 residues long. Trimming at V came to 6 bases and at J to 5 bases, leaving 3 bases not matched to a gene. In nucleotides, the CDR3 is TGTGCCAGCAGCTTACAGGGGGATCAGCCCCAGCATTTT. Its translation is CASSLQGDQPQHF.

The J gene is TRBJ1-2, the V gene TRBV10-3, with unresolved D. CDR1 is ENHRY, CDR2 SYGVKD, per germline. Trimming stripped 3 bases from V and 2 bases from J, with 7 bases between. This CDR3 has 13 residues. CDR3 DNA sequence: TGTGCCATCAGTGAAGGCAGGAACTATGGCTACACCTTC. This translates into CAISEGRNYGYTF.

The rearrangement uses TRBV28 and TRBJ1-6; possibly TRBD1 for D (6 bases). Deletions cut 6 bases from V and 7 bases from J, with 19 bases between. This CDR3 spans 16 amino acids. Germline CDR1 MDHEN, CDR2 SYDVKM. The CDR3 reads CASRPHRAGVNSPLHF. CDR3 coding DNA: TGTGCCAGCAGACCCCATCGGGCAGGGGTGAATTCACCCCTCCACTTT.

V gene TRBV18 combines with J gene TRBJ1-1, with TRBD1 matching 11 bases. The CDR3 length is 15 residues. Germline values: CDR1 KGHSH, CDR2 LQKENI. With 2 bases clipped from V and 3 bases from J, the junction kept 2 bases outside the gene matches. CDR3 in amino acids: CASSPGTGGYTEAFF. DNA of the CDR3: TGTGCCAGCTCACCAGGGACAGGGGGGTACACTGAAGCTTTCTTT.

The chain couples TRBV14 to TRBJ2-1; 15 bases fit TRBD2. This CDR3 is built from 20 residues. The germline gives CDR1 SGHDN, CDR2 FVKESK. The V segment lost 0 bases and the J segment 1 base; nucleotides outside the gene matches: 7. The CDR3 loop reads CASSQDRTSGGAGSYNEQFF. CDR3 in DNA: TGTGCCAGCAGCCAAGACCGGACTAGCGGGGGGGCCGGGTCCTACAATGAGCAGTTCTTC.

This rearrangement joins TRBV12-3 or TRBV12-4 to TRBJ2-1; D not certain. The ends were cut back, 6 bases at V and 10 bases at J, with 10 bases in the middle. The CDR3 contains 11 residues. CDR3 sequence: CASSLTWEQFF. The CDR3 nucleotides are TGTGCCAGCAGCCTGACTTGGGAGCAGTTCTTC.

The chain carries TRBV6-5 and TRBJ1-4; D uncertain. The CDR3 is 14 residues long. V was trimmed by 4 bases and J by 4 bases, leaving 10 bases between them. Per the germline V gene, CDR1 is MNHEY and CDR2 is SVGAGI. CDR3 in amino acids: CASSWGGGNEKLFF. In nucleotides, the CDR3 is TGTGCCAGCAGTTGGGGAGGCGGTAATGAAAAACTGTTTTTT.

The chain combines TRBV18 with TRBJ2-3; 9 positions match TRBD2. This CDR3 region has 17 residues. J was trimmed by 2 bases and V by 3 bases; bases with no gene match: 9. Germline-derived CDR1 and CDR2 are KGHSH and LQKENI. The CDR3 sequence: CASSPLVAGAHTDTQYF. DNA for the CDR3: TGTGCCAGCTCACCCTTAGTAGCGGGGGCCCACACAGATACGCAGTATTTT.

This chain uses TRBV7-9 with TRBJ2-6; no definite D call. CDR3 length: 14 amino acids. Deletions cut 5 bases from V and 4 bases from J, with 9 bases between. CDR1 and CDR2 from the germline V gene are SEHNR and FQNEAQ (reference sequence). For the CDR3, the DNA is TGTGCCAGCAGCCAGAATATCGGGGCCAACGTCCTGACTTTC. This codes for CASSQNIGANVLTF.